The following is a T cell receptor beta chain sequence with its context. Germline V gene lookup returns CDR1 KGHSH and CDR2 LQKENI. J lost 8 bases, V lost 1 base, and 7 bases had no gene match. This CDR3 has 14 residues. This sample was taken from a study of blood T cell repertoires in COVID-19. Using immunoSEQ multiplex PCR, the repertoire was profiled, and TCRdb retains in-frame clones only, with some absent. The repertoire holds some 70,000 clones, with approximately 90% as singletons. Sample: peripheral blood. The source of this sequence is a woman between 50 and 59 years old with COVID-19, enrolled during active disease. V gene TRBV18 combines with J gene TRBJ1-1; 7 nucleotides match TRBD1. The CDR3 sequence is CASSPQTGTAEAFF. CDR3 bases: TGTGCCAGCTCACCACAAACAGGGACAGCCGAAGCTTTCTTT.